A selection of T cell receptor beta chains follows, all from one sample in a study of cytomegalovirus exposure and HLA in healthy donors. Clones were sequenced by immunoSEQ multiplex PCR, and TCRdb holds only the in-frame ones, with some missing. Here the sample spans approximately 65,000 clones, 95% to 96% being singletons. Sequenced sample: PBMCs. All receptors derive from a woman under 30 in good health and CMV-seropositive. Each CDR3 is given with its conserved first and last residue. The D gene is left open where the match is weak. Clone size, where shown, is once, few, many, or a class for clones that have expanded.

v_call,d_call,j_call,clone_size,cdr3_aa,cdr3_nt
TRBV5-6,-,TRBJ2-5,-,CASSLGQEETQYF,TGTGCCAGCAGCTTGGGGCAGGAAGAGACCCAGTACTTC
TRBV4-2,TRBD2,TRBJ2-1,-,CASSQDPTSGHNEQFF,TGTGCCAGCAGCCAAGATCCGACTAGCGGACACAATGAGCAGTTCTTC
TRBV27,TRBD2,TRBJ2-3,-,CASSPGTSGTDTQYF,TGTGCCAGCAGCCCCGGGACTAGCGGCACAGATACGCAGTATTTT
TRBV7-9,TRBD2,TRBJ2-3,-,CASSTGTSADTQYF,TGTGCCAGCAGCACAGGGACTAGCGCCGATACGCAGTATTTT
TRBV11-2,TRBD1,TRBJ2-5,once,CASSPSTGGIETQYF,TGTGCCAGCAGCCCGTCGACAGGGGGCATAGAGACCCAGTACTTC
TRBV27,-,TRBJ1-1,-,CASSRGLTEAFF,TGTGCCAGCAGTCGAGGGCTCACTGAAGCTTTCTTT
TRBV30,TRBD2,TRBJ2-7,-,CAWRRLAATYEQYF,TGTGCCTGGAGAAGACTAGCGGCCACCTACGAGCAGTACTTC
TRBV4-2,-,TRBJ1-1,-,CASSQETGVVNTEAFF,TGTGCCAGCAGCCAAGAAACGGGGGTAGTGAACACTGAAGCTTTCTTT
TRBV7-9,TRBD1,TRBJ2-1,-,CASSLRQGSYNEQFF,TGTGCCAGCAGCTTACGACAGGGATCCTACAATGAGCAGTTCTTC
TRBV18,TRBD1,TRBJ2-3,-,CASSPLPTAGTGADTQYF,TGTGCCAGCTCACCTCTTCCCACCGCCGGGACAGGGGCAGATACGCAGTATTTT
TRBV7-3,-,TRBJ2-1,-,CASSHSIDYNEQFF,TGTGCCAGCAGCCATAGCATAGACTACAATGAGCAGTTCTTC
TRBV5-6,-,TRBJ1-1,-,CASSYDTADVNTEAFF,TGTGCCAGCAGTTATGATACAGCGGATGTGAACACTGAAGCTTTCTTT
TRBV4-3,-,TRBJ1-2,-,CASSQDRYGYTF,TGCGCCAGCAGCCAAGATCGGTATGGCTACACCTTC
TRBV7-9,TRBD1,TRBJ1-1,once,CASSRNPGTGNTEAFF,TGTGCCAGCAGCCGAAATCCCGGGACAGGGAACACTGAAGCTTTCTTT
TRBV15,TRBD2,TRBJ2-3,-,CATSPGGLPDTQYF,TGTGCCACCAGCCCGGGAGGGCTGCCAGATACGCAGTATTTT
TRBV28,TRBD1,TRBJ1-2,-,CASRAGTANYGYTF,TGTGCCAGTCGAGCCGGGACAGCTAACTATGGCTACACCTTC
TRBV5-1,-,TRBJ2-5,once,CASSSRDTETQYF,TGCGCCAGCAGCTCAAGGGACACAGAGACCCAGTACTTC
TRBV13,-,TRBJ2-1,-,CASSLGAGWGLNEQFF,TGTGCCAGCAGCTTAGGGGCGGGATGGGGTTTGAATGAGCAGTTCTTC
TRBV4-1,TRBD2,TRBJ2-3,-,CASSHTDVLAGDSDTQYF,TGCGCCAGCAGCCACACGGACGTACTAGCGGGAGACTCAGATACGCAGTATTTT
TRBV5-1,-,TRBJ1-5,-,CASSLAPGRGQPQHF,TGCGCCAGCAGCTTGGCTCCGGGGAGGGGTCAGCCCCAGCATTTT
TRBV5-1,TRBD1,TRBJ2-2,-,CASSPRSGQGAGELFF,TGCGCCAGCAGCCCACGGTCTGGACAGGGGGCCGGGGAGCTGTTTTTT
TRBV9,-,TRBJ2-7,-,CASSEGQAGEQYF,TGTGCCAGCAGCGAAGGCCAGGCGGGCGAGCAGTACTTC
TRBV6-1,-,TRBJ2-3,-,CASSEVDVGPHTQYF,TGTGCCAGCAGTGAAGTTGATGTGGGGCCGCATACGCAGTATTTT
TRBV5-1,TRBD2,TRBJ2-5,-,CASTPGGGETQYF,TGCGCCAGCACCCCGGGGGGGGGCGAGACCCAGTACTTC
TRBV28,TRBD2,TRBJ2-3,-,CASSPLGVSGTSTDTQYF,TGTGCCAGCAGTCCCCTTGGGGTTAGCGGGACTAGCACAGATACGCAGTATTTT
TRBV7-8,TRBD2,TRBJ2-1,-,CASSLGTSGSNEQFF,TGTGCCAGCAGCCTCGGGACTAGCGGGAGCAATGAGCAGTTCTTC
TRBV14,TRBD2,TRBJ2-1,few,CASSPPRLAGRPNEQFF,TGTGCCAGCAGCCCCCCGAGACTAGCGGGGAGGCCAAATGAGCAGTTCTTC
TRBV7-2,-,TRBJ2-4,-,CASSLEWRDHEYIQYF,TGTGCCAGCAGCTTAGAGTGGCGGGACCACGAGTACATTCAGTACTTC
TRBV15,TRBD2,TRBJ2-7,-,CATSRGTSGGYEQYF,TGTGCCACCAGCAGGGGGACTAGCGGGGGATACGAGCAGTACTTC